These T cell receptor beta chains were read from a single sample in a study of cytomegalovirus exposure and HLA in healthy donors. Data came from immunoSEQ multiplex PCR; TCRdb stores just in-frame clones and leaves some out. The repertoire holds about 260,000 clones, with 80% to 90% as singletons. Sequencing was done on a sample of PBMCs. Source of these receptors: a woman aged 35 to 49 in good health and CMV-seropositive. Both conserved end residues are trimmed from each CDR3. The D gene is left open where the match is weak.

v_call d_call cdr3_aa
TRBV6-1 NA ASSESGGPQPQH
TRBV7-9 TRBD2 ASSRKLAGAAGDTQY
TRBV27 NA ASSPADYRPLNTEAF
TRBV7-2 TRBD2 ASSLDGRARREQY
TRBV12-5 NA ASGLVSSVRNQQGVTQY
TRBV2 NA ASSDQGRAYEQY
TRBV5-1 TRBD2 ASSSSGSNNEQY
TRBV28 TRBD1 ASSLFQGAYEQF
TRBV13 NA ASSLGGAPWEQY
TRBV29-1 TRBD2 SVEKLAGGGFGNEQF
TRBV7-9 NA ASSPTEGGQQETQY
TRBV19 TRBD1 ASSKAGQGGYEQY
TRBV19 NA ASSQVVSGNTIY
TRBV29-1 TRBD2 SVVGTTYEQY
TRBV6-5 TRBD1 ASRAGTGSSYEQY
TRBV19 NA ASRPTATNTIY
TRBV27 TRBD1 ASSLNPDRGNSPLH
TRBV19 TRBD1 ASSIQDRRSGYT
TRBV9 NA ASILYRDNGPLAHEQY
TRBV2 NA ASSPDSTSTDTQY
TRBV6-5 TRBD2 ASSYSPSGFYNEQF
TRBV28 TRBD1 ASSLSHGTGHGYT
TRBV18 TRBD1 ASSPPGTGVRSGANVLT
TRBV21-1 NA ASSTPAGRGEGNQPQH
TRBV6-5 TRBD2 ASSYNGGRAYNEQF
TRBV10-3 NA AISEGAVQETQY
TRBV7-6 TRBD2 ASSRGLAGYNEQF
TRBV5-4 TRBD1 ASRGTGVSHEQF
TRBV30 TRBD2 ACTLAGRGTDTQY
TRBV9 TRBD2 ASRAGGTDTQY
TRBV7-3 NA ASSFGGGETQY
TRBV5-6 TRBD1 ASSLQGDEQF
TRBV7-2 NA ASSLWSGSVNNEQF
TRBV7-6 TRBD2 ASSPRLAGVYEQY
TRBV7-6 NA ASSYQFGELS
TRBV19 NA ASSIVAAGNQPQH
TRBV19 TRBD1 ASSHPGQLPTGELF
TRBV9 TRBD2 ASSGLAGEGGTGELF
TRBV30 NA AWSERTSLRETQY
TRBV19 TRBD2 ASSIAVSGRGYNEQF
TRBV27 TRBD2 ASSLLSVGRENEQY
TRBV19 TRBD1 ATQTDRGVTGELF
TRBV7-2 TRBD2 ASRSGASYEQY
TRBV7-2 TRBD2 ASSLGGGRAKDTQY
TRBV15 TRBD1 ATSRGDSLYQETQY
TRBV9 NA ASSSLGSSYEQY
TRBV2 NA ASSGLGVERYNEQF
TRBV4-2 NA ASSPGGPYGYT
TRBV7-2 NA ASSPGTQSYNEQF
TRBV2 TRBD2 ASRGTSGFYEQY
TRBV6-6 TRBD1 ASTQGGTDEAF
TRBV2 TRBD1 ASRDRGNGYEQY